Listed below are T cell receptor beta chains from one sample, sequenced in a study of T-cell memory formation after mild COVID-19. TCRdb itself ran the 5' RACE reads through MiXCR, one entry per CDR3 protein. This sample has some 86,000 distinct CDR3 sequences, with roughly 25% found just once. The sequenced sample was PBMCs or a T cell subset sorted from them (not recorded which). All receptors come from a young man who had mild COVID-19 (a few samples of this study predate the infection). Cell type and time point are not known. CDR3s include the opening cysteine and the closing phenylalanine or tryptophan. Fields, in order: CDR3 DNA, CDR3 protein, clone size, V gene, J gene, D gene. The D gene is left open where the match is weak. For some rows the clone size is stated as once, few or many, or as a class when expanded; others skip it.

TGCAGTGCTAGAGCTTCGGGACAGGGGGCGGGCCAGCCCCAGCATTTT	CSARASGQGAGQPQHF	-	TRBV20-1	TRBJ1-5	TRBD1
TGTGCCAGTAGGGACAGGGCGACCACTGAAGCTTTCTTT	CASRDRATTEAFF	-	TRBV19	TRBJ1-1	TRBD1
TGTGCCAGCAGCTTAGAGTGGGCAGAAGAGACCCAGTACTTC	CASSLEWAEETQYF	few	TRBV7-6	TRBJ2-5	-
TGCAGTGCTAGATGGTCTGTCGGAGGGAACATTCAGTACTTC	CSARWSVGGNIQYF	-	TRBV20-1	TRBJ2-4	-
TGTGCCAGCAGCTTCGTAGAGTTAGGTAGCGGGGAGACCGATACGCAGTATTTT	CASSFVELGSGETDTQYF	-	TRBV7-3	TRBJ2-3	TRBD2
TGTGCCAGCAGTATAAGGACAGACGGGAACAATGAGCAGTTCTTC	CASSIRTDGNNEQFF	few	TRBV27	TRBJ2-1	-
TGTGCCAGCAGTTCCCTAACGGGCCACCAACCCTACGAGCAGTACTTC	CASSSLTGHQPYEQYF	-	TRBV27	TRBJ2-7	-
TGTGCCAGCAGCTTAATCGCGGCGGGGGGACACCAAGAGACCCAGTACTTC	CASSLIAAGGHQETQYF	few	TRBV11-2	TRBJ2-5	TRBD2
TGTGCCAGCAGCGTCTCCAGGGATTCTGCCAAAAACATTCAGTACTTC	CASSVSRDSAKNIQYF	few	TRBV7-8	TRBJ2-4	-
TGTGCCAGCAGACTCCGAAGTGGGGGGGACCCTAGCTCTGGGGCCAACGTCCTGACTTTC	CASRLRSGGDPSSGANVLTF	few	TRBV12-3/TRBV12-4	TRBJ2-6	TRBD2
TGTGCCAGCAGCGCCCTAGGGGCGGACAATGAGCAGTTCTTC	CASSALGADNEQFF	-	TRBV9	TRBJ2-1	-
TGTGCCAGCAGCCAATCGGAGACGGTAGATTCACCCCTCCACTTT	CASSQSETVDSPLHF	few	TRBV16	TRBJ1-6	-
TGTGCCAGCAGCCCGACGGACAGGGGGGACAATGAGCAGTTCTTC	CASSPTDRGDNEQFF	few	TRBV7-6	TRBJ2-1	TRBD1
TGTGCCAGCAGTCCTCCACCCTCACTGACTAGCGGGGAGACCCAGTACTTC	CASSPPPSLTSGETQYF	-	TRBV7-9	TRBJ2-5	TRBD2
TGCGCCAGCAGCCAAGACGCGGACAGGGCCTACGAGCAGTACTTC	CASSQDADRAYEQYF	-	TRBV4-3	TRBJ2-7	TRBD1
TGTGCCAGCAGCGAGGACCAGGGACCCTCCCCTTCACCCCTCCACTTT	CASSEDQGPSPSPLHF	few	TRBV4-2	TRBJ1-6	-
TGCGCCAGCAGCTTGCGGGGGGGGAGCAATCAGCCCCAGCATTTT	CASSLRGGSNQPQHF	-	TRBV5-1	TRBJ1-5	-
TGCGCCAGCAGCTTGCTGCAGGTCTCGGCCTCTGGGGCCAACGTCCTGACTTTC	CASSLLQVSASGANVLTF	few	TRBV5-1	TRBJ2-6	-
TGTGCCAGCAGCTTACCTGGAACAGATACGCAGTATTTT	CASSLPGTDTQYF	few	TRBV7-9	TRBJ2-3	-
TGTGCCAGCAGCGCGATTGGGACCCAGTACTTC	CASSAIGTQYF	-	TRBV7-9	TRBJ2-5	-
TGCAGTGCTAGATATAGGGTAGTATATGGCTACACCTTC	CSARYRVVYGYTF	many	TRBV20-1	TRBJ1-2	-
TGCGCCAGCAGCTTCGAACTAGCGGGGGCCACAGATACGCAGTATTTT	CASSFELAGATDTQYF	-	TRBV5-1	TRBJ2-3	TRBD2
TGCGCCAGCAGCCAAGATTCGGGGGGTACTACCAGCGATACGCAGTATTTT	CASSQDSGGTTSDTQYF	few	TRBV4-1	TRBJ2-3	TRBD2
TGCGCCAGCAGCTTGTCAGGACTATCTACGGGGGAGCAGTTCTTC	CASSLSGLSTGEQFF	few	TRBV5-1	TRBJ2-1	-
TGTGCCAGCAGTTCTTCCGGGGAGACCCAGTACTTC	CASSSSGETQYF	many	TRBV7-6	TRBJ2-5	-
TGTGCCAGCAGCCCCAGTCCTAAGAGTGGCACTGAAGCTTTCTTT	CASSPSPKSGTEAFF	-	TRBV12-3/TRBV12-4	TRBJ1-1	-
TGCGCCAGCAGCTCCGGGGAGTCCAACTATGGCTACACCTTC	CASSSGESNYGYTF	-	TRBV5-1	TRBJ1-2	-
TGTGCCAGCAGTTATAGCGGGGGGGCCGGGGCAGATACGCAGTATTTT	CASSYSGGAGADTQYF	-	TRBV7-9	TRBJ2-3	TRBD2
TGTGCCAGCAGCTTAGACCCGGGACCCGTGGCCGGGGAGCTGTTTTTT	CASSLDPGPVAGELFF	-	TRBV7-7	TRBJ2-2	-
TGCGCCAGCAGCCAGAAACTCCCGATAGGACAGACTCGGTCACCCCTCCACTTT	CASSQKLPIGQTRSPLHF	few	TRBV4-3	TRBJ1-6	-
TGTGCCACCAGTGATTTTAGAGGATATGGCTACACCTTC	CATSDFRGYGYTF	few	TRBV24-1	TRBJ1-2	-
TGTGCCAGCAGCGCAACGGACACTGAAGCTTTCTTT	CASSATDTEAFF	-	TRBV9	TRBJ1-1	-
TGTGCCAGCAGCTTAGCGGGGCCGAGCAGGGACCATGAGCAGTTCTTC	CASSLAGPSRDHEQFF	-	TRBV7-8	TRBJ2-1	-
TGCGCCAGCAGCTTGTGGACAGCGAATTCACCCCTCCACTTT	CASSLWTANSPLHF	-	TRBV5-1	TRBJ1-6	-
TGTGCCAGCAGTTATCCGGGAGAGACCCAGTACTTC	CASSYPGETQYF	-	TRBV6-5	TRBJ2-5	-
TGTGCCAGCACCCGGGACGGGGTTAAAGAGACCCAGTACTTC	CASTRDGVKETQYF	-	TRBV7-2	TRBJ2-5	-
TGTGCCAGCGGGAAGGGACTGATGGGCTACACCTTC	CASGKGLMGYTF	-	TRBV28	TRBJ1-2	-
TGTGCCTCCTCGTCGGGGAGCACTGAAGCTTTCTTT	CASSSGSTEAFF	-	TRBV7-9	TRBJ1-1	-
TGTGCCAGCAGGAGACTAGCGGGGAATGAGCAGTTCTTC	CASRRLAGNEQFF	-	TRBV2	TRBJ2-1	TRBD2
TGTGCCAGCAGGCACGGGGGGGCCGACAATGAGCAGTTCTTC	CASRHGGADNEQFF	-	TRBV5-4	TRBJ2-1	TRBD2
TGCAGTGCTAGAGATTATCAGGGAACTGAAGCTTTCTTT	CSARDYQGTEAFF	-	TRBV20-1	TRBJ1-1	-